This entry is about one T cell receptor (beta chain). The antigen it binds to is not known. No much larger clone exists at a distance of one base, and base qualities are not known. The CDR3 regions of human TCRbeta chains were analyzed by immunosequencing. Under the source paper's analysis protocol: Repertoire TCRs were matched against a reference library of SARS-CoV-2-specific TCRs generated with the MIRA antigen-specificity platform. Breadth meant the fraction of unique TCRs that were SARS-CoV-2-associated, whereas depth meant the fraction of total T cells that were SARS-CoV-2-associated. Each spike-specific TCR was assigned to its reactive spike region and to a CD4 or CD8 class using the MIRA data. Log10-transformed breadth and depth values were compared by one-way ANOVA with Sidak's multiple comparisons tests. TCRdb carries this immuneACCESS record with in-frame sequences only. Its versions omit some clonotypes, under half of them owing to an unresolved V gene in the studies checked, with the rest unexplained. V and J calls and clone size are as listed in that table; D and trimming were resolved from the DNA. The sample data list about 120,000 clones, and around 90% of these were observed just once. Clones ranked in the top ten supply just over 2.5% of the sample.

The CDR3 numbers 17 residues from cysteine through phenylalanine. Left in the record is the CDR3 DNA by itself, 51 bases read in frame from the first base. Read against the paper, the sample's time point label means: about 28 days (+/-7) after the second vaccine dose. AZD1222 recipients given second doses at about 4 weeks or at about 12 weeks were pooled, since spike-specific TCR depth and breadth were not found to differ between the two schedules. Vaccinee samples were obtained from the UK trials COV001 and COV002, which included a single-blind randomized controlled phase 2/3 trial of AZD1222 (ChAdOx1 nCoV-19) in healthy adults. For TCRbeta chain sequencing, PBMC samples were collected from trial participants at day 0 and at day 28 after the second dose. The data were taken from a study of T cell responses to AZD1222 COVID-19 vaccine (dated by TCRdb to the early 2020s). For context, the study as a whole: TCR sequencing covered some 250 trial participants: 207 given two doses of AZD1222 and 26 given two doses of MenACWY control vaccine. Trial participants were enrolled by age into 18-55, 56-69 and 70-plus year subgroups, with around 150, 28 and 57 TCR-sequenced participants respectively. General conclusions and limits of the study: Vaccine-associated CD4 TCRs spanned the whole spike protein, with dominant responses in regions 160-218 and 743-854. The 56-69-year group was small, and its depth increase did not reach significance, likely because of low power. Participants were mostly white British, with more females than males. The authors suggested clonal diversity may have been underestimated. Because no samples from the day 14 peak response were available, repertoires could be characterized only after the peak T cell response. After two AZD1222 doses, both the breadth and the depth of spike-specific TCRs were significantly higher than at day 0 and than in MenACWY recipients. Conclusions about previously exposed vaccinees were limited because only six AZD1222 recipients were SARS-CoV-2 seropositive at baseline. Reportedly, close to half of the unique spike-specific TCRs recognized epitopes lying outside the regions that are mutated in the B.1.351 and B.1.1.7 variants.

This receptor was obtained from an adult who received the AZD1222 COVID-19 vaccine. The receptor chain draws on TRBV22-1 and TRBJ1-6; whether TRBD1, the table's D call, matches the DNA was not checked. TRBV22-1 is a recognized pseudogene. The sequencing here drew on peripheral blood, taken 28 days after the second AZD1222 dose. The CDR3 corresponds to CPGSTPTGTVYNSPLHF. The sequence in DNA is TGTCCTGGGAGCACACCTACCGGGACAGTTTATAATTCACCCCTCCACTTT.